A single sample gave rise to the 25 T cell receptor beta chains below, sequenced in a study of CD8 T cells in ankylosing spondylitis. TCRdb used MiXCR to reprocess the 5' RACE reads, holding one entry per CDR3 protein. Of under 250,000 distinct CDR3 sequences listed, about 11% are singletons. Material for sequencing was blood, either unsorted or a sorted T cell fraction (not recorded which). All receptors derive from a male donor with ankylosing spondylitis or in good health (not recorded which).

This clonotype was counted many times. The gene calls are TRBV9 and TRBJ2-1; D possibly uses TRBD1 or TRBD2 (5 bases each). V dropped 6 bases and J dropped 0 bases, with 10 bases sitting between them. The germline V gene has CDR1 SGDLS and CDR2 YYNGEE. CDR3 length: 14 amino acids. CDR3 coding DNA: TGTGCCAGCACAGAGGGGCCCTCCTACAATGAGCAGTTCTTC. Translated: CASTEGPSYNEQFF.

This clonotype has a handful of counts. The rearrangement uses TRBV11-2 and TRBJ2-7, with 7 nucleotides matching TRBD1. V shed 6 bases and J 2 bases; nucleotides not matched to a gene: 10. The CDR3 has 15 residues. Per the germline V gene, CDR1 is SGHAT and CDR2 is FQNNGV. The CDR3 loop reads CASSPDRDRTYEQYF. As DNA, the CDR3 is TGTGCCAGCAGTCCCGACAGGGATCGTACCTACGAGCAGTACTTC. The full variable domain, in which reference TRBV11-2 and TRBJ2-7 provide the parts outside the CDR3, is EAGVAQSPRYKIIEKRQSVAFWCNPISGHATLYWYQQILGQGPKLLIQFQNNGVVDDSQLPKDRFSAERLKGVDSTLKIQPAKLEDSAVYLCASSPDRDRTYEQYFGPGTRLTVT.

Many counts were recorded for this clonotype. In nucleotides, the CDR3 is TGCGCCAGCAGCGATGCTCTGGGGCAGCCCCAGCATTTT. Translating it yields CASSDALGQPQHF. The gene calls are TRBV5-1 and TRBJ1-5; D remains ambiguous. CDR1 is SGHRS and CDR2 is YFSETQ in the germline V gene. The CDR3 spans 13 residues. Trimming removed 4 bases at V and 7 bases at J, with 12 bases between.

This CDR3 reads CASRKGGYNEQFF. CDR3 DNA: TGTGCCAGTCGAAAAGGCGGATACAATGAGCAGTTCTTC. The V gene is TRBV6-2 or TRBV6-3, the J gene TRBJ2-1; D remains unclear. V was shortened by 9 bases and J by 4 bases, with 13 bases between the two germline ends. Looked up from germline, CDR1 is MNHEY and CDR2 is SVGEGT. The CDR3 is 13 amino acids.

V and J are TRBV28 and TRBJ1-2; D perhaps matches TRBD1 (5 bases). Germline V gives CDR1 MDHEN, CDR2 SYDVKM. The V and J ends lost 3 bases and 8 bases respectively, with 16 bases between them. The CDR3 contains 14 residues. This CDR3 is CASSLRAGPWGYTF. CDR3 bases: TGTGCCAGCAGTTTGCGGGCGGGACCCTGGGGCTACACCTTC.

In this sample, this clonotype turned up many times. The rearrangement uses TRBV15 and TRBJ2-1; weak D call: TRBD1 (6 bases). The CDR3 has 16 residues. Germline CDR1 reads LNHNV; CDR2 reads YYDKDF (reference sequence). V was cut by 0 bases and J by 6 bases, with 15 bases left in between. In DNA, the CDR3 is TGTGCCACCAGCAGAGATCATGGACAGATCAGCAATGAGCAGTTCTTC. Amino acids: CATSRDHGQISNEQFF. The full variable domain, with the rest looked up from reference TRBV15 and TRBJ2-1, is DAMVIQNPRYQVTQFGKPVTLSCSQTLNHNVMYWYQQKSSQAPKLLFHYYDKDFNNEADTPDNFQSRRPNTSFCFLDIRSPGLGDTAMYLCATSRDHGQISNEQFFGPGTRLTVL.

Ten or more counts support this clonotype. The rearrangement uses TRBV5-1 and TRBJ2-2; TRBD2 matches at 7 bases. J lost 3 bases, V lost 0 bases, and 5 bases had no gene match. In germline, CDR1 is SGHRS, CDR2 YFSETQ. This CDR3 is built from 16 residues. CDR3 sequence: CASSLDPGGHTGELFF. In DNA, the CDR3 is TGCGCCAGCAGCTTGGACCCGGGAGGACACACCGGGGAGCTGTTTTTT.

CDR3 in DNA: TGTGCCAGCAGCCCCCGGGGCCGTGAGCAGTTCTTC. Translating gives CASSPRGREQFF. This sequence joins TRBV7-6 and TRBJ2-1; D assignment may be TRBD1 or TRBD2 (5 bases each). Germline V gives CDR1 SGHVS, CDR2 FNYEAQ. This CDR3 contains 12 residues. Trimming cost V 5 bases and J 9 bases, with 11 bases left between them.

This clonotype was seen repeatedly, ten times or more. The genes are TRBV20-1 and TRBJ2-5; perhaps D is TRBD1 or TRBD2 (5 bases each). This CDR3 contains 14 residues. V lost 5 bases to trimming and J lost 1 base, with 14 bases between them. CDR1 is DFQATT, CDR2 SNEGSKA, per germline (reference sequence). CDR3 DNA sequence: TGCAGTGCTCAAAGAACGGGACGCCAAGAGACCCAGTACTTC. This encodes CSAQRTGRQETQYF.

The chain couples TRBV6-2 or TRBV6-3 to TRBJ2-3; 10 bases line up with TRBD2. Trimming at V came to 5 bases and at J to 3 bases, leaving 5 bases not matched to a gene. The length of the CDR3 is 15 residues. Germline lookup yields CDR1 MNHEY and CDR2 SVGEGT. The DNA of the CDR3 is TGTGCCAGCAGTGCCGGGACTAGCGAGACAGATACGCAGTATTTT. It translates to CASSAGTSETDTQYF.

This clonotype was seen ten or more times. The chain is built from TRBV9 and TRBJ2-3, with 10 nucleotides matching TRBD2. Looked up from germline, CDR1 is SGDLS and CDR2 is YYNGEE. The CDR3 spans 16 residues. With 4 bases clipped from V and 4 bases from J, the junction kept 9 bases outside the gene matches. In nucleotides, the CDR3 is TGTGCCAGCAGCTCCACCAGCGGGGGGGCTCCAGATACGCAGTATTTT. Amino acid sequence: CASSSTSGGAPDTQYF. Supplemented by reference TRBV9 and TRBJ2-3, the full variable domain reads DSGVTQTPKHLITATGQRVTLRCSPRSGDLSVYWYQQSLDQGLQFLIQYYNGEERAKGNILERFSAQQFPDLHSELNLSSLELGDSALYFCASSSTSGGAPDTQYFGPGTRLTVL.

Ten or more counts support this clonotype. The chain joins TRBV29-1 to TRBJ2-7, with TRBD2 identical over 8 bases. Losses at the gene ends were 7 bases for V and 0 bases for J; bases not matched to a gene: 11. Per germline, CDR1 SQVTM and CDR2 ANQGSEA. This CDR3 is 15 amino acids long. CDR3 nucleotides: TGCAGCGCCAGCATCGGACTAGCTAGCTCCTACGAGCAGTACTTC. It codes for CSASIGLASSYEQYF.

This clonotype was counted at least ten times. The chain joins TRBV12-3 or TRBV12-4 to TRBJ2-5; the D gene could be TRBD1 or TRBD2 (5 bases each). Trimming took off 5 bases at V and 2 bases at J, with 15 bases between the two ends. CDR3 length: 15 amino acids. In DNA form, the CDR3 reads TGTGCCAGCAGTGCTGGGGGTAGATCTCAAGAGACCCAGTACTTC. Amino acids: CASSAGGRSQETQYF.

This clonotype was recorded many times. The chain is built from TRBV21-1 and TRBJ2-2; the D call in the table, TRBD1, was not verified against the DNA. TRBV21-1 has pseudogene status. This CDR3 comprises 16 residues. DNA of the CDR3: TGTGCCAGCAGCACCCCTAGGCAGGCTAACACCGGGGAGCTGTTTTTT. It specifies CASSTPRQANTGELFF.

This clonotype was recorded many times. The gene calls are TRBV5-4 and TRBJ2-1; 8 bases match TRBD2. Germline values: CDR1 SGHNT, CDR2 YYREEE (reference sequence). The CDR3 length is 14 residues. J gave up 5 bases and V 1 base, and 2 bases lay outside the gene matches. This CDR3 is CASSLKGLDNEQFF. In DNA, the CDR3 is TGTGCCAGCAGCTTGAAGGGACTAGACAATGAGCAGTTCTTC.

This clonotype was counted a few times. This chain connects TRBV19 to TRBJ1-2; 7 nucleotides match TRBD1. The CDR3 totals 14 residues. Looked up from germline, CDR1 is LNHDA and CDR2 is SQIVND (reference sequence). Trimming at V came to 10 bases and at J to 3 bases, leaving 11 bases not matched to a gene. The CDR3 bases are TGTGCCACGACTCGGACAGGAGAGCACTATGGCTACACCTTC. It translates to CATTRTGEHYGYTF.

This clonotype was recorded a few times. The chain employs TRBV29-1 and TRBJ1-1; D ambiguous. V dropped 6 bases and J dropped 6 bases, with 14 bases sitting between them. Germline loops: CDR1 SQVTM, CDR2 ANQGSEA. The CDR3 has 12 residues. The CDR3 region has the DNA TGCAGCGTACGTCCCAGTAACTCTGAAGCTTTCTTT. Translation gives CSVRPSNSEAFF.

Ten or more counts support this clonotype. V is TRBV9 and J is TRBJ2-5; TRBD2 matches at 9 bases. With V trimmed by 0 bases and J by 5 bases, 2 bases remained unmatched. CDR3 length equals 14 residues. The germline CDR1 and CDR2 sequences are SGDLS and YYNGEE. The CDR3 spells CASSVASGVETQYF. The CDR3 DNA is TGTGCCAGCAGCGTAGCTAGCGGGGTGGAGACCCAGTACTTC.

This clonotype was recorded at least ten times. The gene calls are TRBV5-1 and TRBJ1-6; D gene ambiguous. The CDR3 loop spans 15 amino acids. Trimming cost V 7 bases and J 8 bases, with 19 bases left between them. The germline CDR1 and CDR2 sequences are SGHRS and YFSETQ. This CDR3 is CASSLREDRDSPLHF. The CDR3 nucleotides are TGCGCCAGCTCCCTGCGGGAGGATCGAGATTCACCCCTCCACTTT.

In its sample, this clonotype was seen many times. The chain has TRBV9 and TRBJ2-7, with TRBD1 matching 11 bases. Per the germline V gene, CDR1 is SGDLS and CDR2 is YYNGEE. This CDR3 has 16 amino acids. J was trimmed by 1 base and V by 4 bases; bases with no gene match: 7. This CDR3 reads CASSLSGTGGSYEQYF. DNA for the CDR3: TGTGCCAGCAGCCTCAGTGGGACAGGGGGTTCCTACGAGCAGTACTTC.

This chain links TRBV11-1 with TRBJ2-2; 7 bases align to TRBD1. CDR1 and CDR2 (germline): SGHAT, FQDESV (reference sequence). The CDR3 loop spans 14 amino acids. Trimming took 8 bases from V and 1 from J; bases not matched to a gene: 4. In DNA form, the CDR3 reads TGTGCCAGCGGGCACAGGGGGAACACCGGGGAGCTGTTTTTT. Translating gives CASGHRGNTGELFF.

This clonotype turned up a few times. This CDR3 reads CASSTLEGTEAFF. The CDR3 region has the DNA TGTGCCAGCTCAACCCTGGAGGGAACTGAAGCTTTCTTT. This chain joins TRBV18 and TRBJ1-1; D not certain. CDR3 size: 13 residues. The germline V and J ends were trimmed by 5 bases and 5 bases, with 12 bases remaining between them. The V gene's germline CDR1 is KGHSH and CDR2 LQKENI.

This rearrangement joins TRBV6-4 to TRBJ2-7; possible D gene TRBD1, 7 bases. From germline, CDR1 is MRHNA and CDR2 SNTAGT. The length of the CDR3 is 14 residues. The V end lost 0 bases, the J end lost 6 bases, and 12 bases lay between the germline ends. The DNA of the CDR3 is TGTGCCAGCAGTGACTCGCCAGGGGGAGGCGAGCAGTACTTC. This sequence encodes CASSDSPGGGEQYF.

The V and J genes are TRBV10-3 and TRBJ2-5; 7 positions agree with TRBD2. Germline values: CDR1 ENHRY, CDR2 SYGVKD. The CDR3 consists of 15 residues. Losses at the gene ends were 6 bases for V and 4 bases for J; bases not matched to a gene: 11. The DNA for the CDR3 is TGTGCCATCAGACTTGGGGGGGTAAGCGGAGAGACCCAGTACTTC. Amino acid sequence: CAIRLGGVSGETQYF.

This clonotype was seen at least ten times. The J gene is TRBJ1-1, the V gene TRBV11-2; D not certain. The germline V gene encodes CDR1 SGHAT and CDR2 FQNNGV. The CDR3 consists of 13 residues. V was trimmed by 2 bases and J by 10 bases, leaving 14 bases between them. CDR3 protein: CASSLTVEGPAFF. The DNA for the CDR3 is TGTGCCAGCAGCTTAACGGTCGAGGGCCCAGCTTTCTTT. The full variable domain, completed using reference TRBV11-2 and TRBJ1-1, is EAGVAQSPRYKIIEKRQSVAFWCNPISGHATLYWYQQILGQGPKLLIQFQNNGVVDDSQLPKDRFSAERLKGVDSTLKIQPAKLEDSAVYLCASSLTVEGPAFFGQGTRLTVV.